This TCR beta chain was recovered during a study of blood T cell repertoires in COVID-19. Turning to the study itself: The samples span acute and convalescent COVID-19 from the United States, Italy and Spain. T cells, B-cell-depleted T cells, or PBMCs supplied cDNA or gDNA.

Authors' data handling: Amplification of reference gene primers was used by the study to estimate nucleated cell counts. Data came from immunoSEQ multiplex PCR; TCRdb stores just in-frame clones and leaves some out. The V and J calls and clone size are taken from that table; D and trimming were inferred from the DNA. The sample consists of just over 90,000 clones, almost 80% of them appearing once. This clonotype was sampled from a human donor in a cohort sampled during active COVID-19. The sequenced sample was peripheral blood.

In DNA form, the CDR3 reads TGTGCCAGCAGCTTGACAGGTAATGAGCAGTTCTTC. Amino acids: CASSLTGNEQFF. The genes are TRBV7-9 and TRBJ2-1; D is perhaps TRBD1 (6 bases). Per the germline V gene, CDR1 is SEHNR and CDR2 is FQNEAQ (reference sequence). CDR3 length: 12 amino acids. V lost 3 bases, J lost 7 bases, and 7 bases lay in between.